The TCR beta chain described here comes from a study of blood T cell repertoires in COVID-19. Study overall: The origin of the acute and convalescent COVID-19 samples was the United States, Italy and Spain. The cDNA or gDNA used as material had been derived from T cells, B-cell-depleted T cells, or PBMCs.

As processed by the authors: Nucleated cell counts were estimated from reference gene primer amplification. The table came from immunoSEQ multiplex PCR; TCRdb's copy has only in-frame clones and leaves some out. The V and J calls and clone size were taken over from that table, and D and trimming were inferred from the DNA. This table holds about 220,000 clones, 65% to 85% found once. The CDR3 has 13 residues. CDR1 and CDR2 from the germline V gene are SEHNR and FQNEAQ (reference sequence). The ends were cut back, 3 bases at V and 6 bases at J, with 12 bases in the middle. Sequencing used peripheral blood. The chain links TRBV7-9 to TRBJ2-7; possibly TRBD2 for D (5 bases). The origin of this receptor is a human donor in a cohort sampled during active COVID-19. The CDR3 bases are TGTGCCAGCAGCTTCCTCGGAGGAGGCGAGCAGTACTTC. Its translation: CASSFLGGGEQYF.